This T cell receptor (beta chain) was sequenced for a study of T-cell reconstitution after alpha-beta-depleted transplantation in children. Germline values: CDR1 MDHEN, CDR2 SYDVKM. The CDR3 covers 13 residues. Trimming removed 6 bases from V and 7 bases from J, with 13 bases in between. Notes on this clonotype: What it recognizes is unknown. This likely comes from a read error, as the CDR3 has no conserved phenylalanine or tryptophan at its end.

A TCRbeta library incorporating unique molecular identifiers was prepared. One entry per CDR3 protein, called by TCRdb with MiXCR from the PCR reads. Among 580,000 or so distinct CDR3 sequences, more than 20% were seen once, and the ten largest hold roughly 15%. Study-wide points: Diversity of TCRbeta at day 60 was high in some patients, arising from surviving recipient T cells and thymic progenitors. Among T cells one year after transplant, newly produced cells accounted for most counts and diversity. Several hundred graft clones that had expanded were reportedly the source of alpha-beta T cells about two months after transplant.

The genes are TRBV28 and TRBJ1-5; tentative D call: TRBD1 (6 bases). The sequence came from a boy younger than two who had a stem cell transplant for acute myeloid leukemia, so the T cells may come from the graft donor. The input for sequencing was PBMCs, mostly from graft donor cells, taken 360 days after TCRalphabeta/CD19-depleted stem cell transplant. CDR3 in DNA: TGTGCCAGCAGATCCTTACAGGGCCAGCCCCAGCATTGT. Protein product: CASRSLQGQPQHC.